A single sample is the source of the 15 T cell receptor beta chains below, sequenced in a study of blood T cells in healthy people across ages. Through a sample-barcoded 5' primer and a J-beta primer mix, a second PCR was run for roughly 6 to 11 cycles. TCRdb processed the 5' RACE reads anew with MiXCR; each CDR3 protein has one entry. The repertoire consists of about 970,000 distinct CDR3 sequences, with 51% occurring once and the leading ten covering about 22%. The sample consisted of blood. The receptors come from a woman aged 60-70 years in good health.

This clonotype was observed once. The V call is TRBV5-6, the J call TRBJ2-1; the D is unclear. Germline V lookup: CDR1 SGHDT, CDR2 YYEEEE. V lost 0 bases, J lost 7 bases, and 8 bases lay in between. This CDR3 has 13 residues. CDR3 residues: CASSLDDWNEQFF. CDR3 sequence (DNA): TGTGCCAGCAGCTTGGATGATTGGAATGAGCAGTTCTTC.

The genes are TRBV12-3 or TRBV12-4 and TRBJ1-3; 8 positions agree with TRBD1. The length of the CDR3 is 15 residues. The J segment lost 0 bases and the V segment lost 8 bases, leaving 6 bases of the junction unmatched. The CDR3 coding sequence is TGTGCCAGCCAACGGGGACAGGTCTCTGGAAACACCATATATTTT. This translates into CASQRGQVSGNTIYF.

This clonotype was seen a few times. The chain couples TRBV12-3 or TRBV12-4 to TRBJ1-2, with D hard to call. V lost 6 bases to trimming and J lost 6 bases, with 11 bases between them. This CDR3 has 12 residues. The CDR3 loop reads CASSGGVNGYTF. As DNA, the CDR3 is TGTGCCAGCAGCGGCGGGGTGAATGGCTACACCTTC.

This clonotype was counted a few times. For the CDR3, the DNA is TGCAGCGTTGGGGGCCCCAGACAGGGGGTGATTGGCTACACCTTC. This encodes CSVGGPRQGVIGYTF. The chain is built from TRBV29-1 and TRBJ1-2; 9 bases map to TRBD1. Trimming at V came to 4 bases and at J to 7 bases, leaving 13 bases not matched to a gene. The CDR3 totals 15 residues. Germline V CDR1 and CDR2: SQVTM, ANQGSEA.

In its sample, this clonotype was seen a few times. V gene TRBV3-1 combines with J gene TRBJ2-5; 7 bases align to TRBD1. This CDR3 region has 15 residues. Losses at the gene ends were 3 bases for V and 5 bases for J; bases not matched to a gene: 9. Germline CDR1 reads LGHDT; CDR2 reads YNNKEL (reference sequence). The CDR3 nucleotides read TGTGCCAGCAGCCAGACAACAGGGGACGGGGAGACCCAGTACTTC. It translates to CASSQTTGDGETQYF.

Only a few counts were recorded for this clonotype. The rearrangement links TRBV21-1 to TRBJ2-5; the table names TRBD2, a call not compared with the DNA. TRBV21-1 is termed a pseudogene. The CDR3 spans 16 residues. Here the CDR3 DNA reads TGTGCCAGCAGCCCAACTTCCCTCCCCCGGCGGGAGACCCAGTACTTC. Its protein is CASSPTSLPRRETQYF.

This clonotype has just a few counts. The chain recombines TRBV14 with TRBJ2-3; D gene unclear. This CDR3 has 14 amino acids. Germline V CDR1 and CDR2: SGHDN, FVKESK. V gave up 5 bases and J gave up 8 bases, with 17 bases separating them. For the CDR3, the DNA is TGTGCCAGCAGCGACCCTCCTCAAGTTGCTACGCAGTATTTT. Its translation: CASSDPPQVATQYF.

This chain uses TRBV9 with TRBJ1-5; 9 nucleotides line up with TRBD1. This CDR3 is 14 amino acids long. Germline CDR1 is SGDLS and CDR2 is YYNGEE. V shed 4 bases, J shed 7 bases, and the junction held 6 bases outside the gene matches. CDR3 sequence (DNA): TGTGCCAGCAGCACGGGACAGGGTGGGCAGCCCCAGCATTTT. It translates to CASSTGQGGQPQHF.

This clonotype was seen only a few times. The chain is built from TRBV6-2 or TRBV6-3 and TRBJ2-4, with a weak D call TRBD1 (5 bases). CDR3 size: 13 residues. Germline lookup yields CDR1 MNHEY and CDR2 SVGEGT. V was pared by 6 bases and J by 6 bases, with 12 bases between. The CDR3 bases are TGTGCCAGCAGGTGGACACCAACAAACATTCAGTACTTC. Amino acid sequence: CASRWTPTNIQYF.

This clonotype was detected only a few times. V usage is TRBV30 and J usage is TRBJ2-5; no reliable D call. The CDR3 totals 14 residues. Germline V CDR1 and CDR2: GTSNPN, SVGIG (reference sequence). Between the trimmed V and J ends, which lost 3 bases and 4 bases, there was a span of 15 bases. This CDR3 is CAWRGPLVGETQYF. DNA for the CDR3: TGTGCCTGGAGGGGCCCGTTGGTGGGAGAGACCCAGTACTTC.

This chain connects TRBV7-8 to TRBJ2-1; TRBD1 matches 9 bases. Unmatched junction bases numbered 11, after V lost 5 bases and J lost 6 bases. Germline assignment: CDR1 SGHVS and CDR2 FQNEAQ. This CDR3 region has 16 residues. CDR3 sequence reads: CASSPGQGRRANEQFF. In DNA, the CDR3 is TGTGCCAGCAGCCCCGGACAGGGGAGACGTGCCAATGAGCAGTTCTTC.

The chain combines TRBV28 with TRBJ2-2; 9 bases line up with TRBD1. V lost 3 bases, J lost 4 bases, and 9 bases stayed unmatched. CDR3 length equals 17 residues. CDR1 is MDHEN and CDR2 is SYDVKM in the germline V gene. The CDR3 DNA reads TGTGCCAGCAGTTTGACCGGGACAGGGAGCGGCACCGGGGAGCTGTTTTTT. Amino acids: CASSLTGTGSGTGELFF.

V and J are TRBV20-1 and TRBJ2-2, with D possibly TRBD2 on 6 matching bases. The germline V gene has CDR1 DFQATT and CDR2 SNEGSKA (reference sequence). CDR3 length: 14 residues. The ends were cut back, 6 bases at V and 6 bases at J, with 17 bases in the middle. The CDR3 region has the DNA TGCAGTGCCCGGTCACCGTCGGGGGCCGGGGAGCTGTTTTTT. This translates into CSARSPSGAGELFF.

This clonotype was counted at least ten times. This rearrangement joins TRBV7-2 to TRBJ1-4; D remains ambiguous. Per germline, CDR1 SGHTA and CDR2 FQGNSA. The length of the CDR3 is 14 residues. Trimming cost V 5 bases and J 4 bases, with 11 bases left between them. CDR3 loop: CASSQAGNNEKLFF. For the CDR3, the DNA is TGTGCCAGCAGCCAGGCAGGAAATAATGAAAAACTGTTTTTT. Drawing the rest from reference TRBV7-2 and TRBJ1-4, the complete variable domain is GAGVSQSPSNKVTEKGKDVELRCDPISGHTALYWYRQSLGQGLEFLIYFQGNSAPDKSGLPSDRFSAERTGGSVSTLTIQRTQQEDSAVYLCASSQAGNNEKLFFGSGTQLSVL.

This clonotype showed up just a few times. The rearrangement uses TRBV5-1 and TRBJ2-5, with 7 nucleotides matching TRBD2. J lost 14 bases, V lost 5 bases, and 24 bases had no gene match. CDR1 is SGHRS and CDR2 is YFSETQ in the germline V gene. The CDR3 length is 16 residues. The CDR3 nucleotides are TGCGCCAGCAGTTCCCAAGGTGGGGCGGGAGTACATGAGCAATACTTC. Its translation is CASSSQGGAGVHEQYF.